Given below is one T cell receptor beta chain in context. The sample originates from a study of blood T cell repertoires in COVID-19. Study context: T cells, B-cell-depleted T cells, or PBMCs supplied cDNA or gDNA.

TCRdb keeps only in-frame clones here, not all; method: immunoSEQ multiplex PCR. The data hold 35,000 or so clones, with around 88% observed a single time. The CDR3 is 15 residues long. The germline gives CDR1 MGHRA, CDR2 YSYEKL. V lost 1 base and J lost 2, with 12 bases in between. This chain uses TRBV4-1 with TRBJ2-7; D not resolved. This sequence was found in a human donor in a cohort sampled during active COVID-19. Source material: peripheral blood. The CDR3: CASSQGPDTTYEQYF. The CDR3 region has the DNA TGCGCCAGCAGCCAAGGACCTGACACGACCTACGAGCAGTACTTC.